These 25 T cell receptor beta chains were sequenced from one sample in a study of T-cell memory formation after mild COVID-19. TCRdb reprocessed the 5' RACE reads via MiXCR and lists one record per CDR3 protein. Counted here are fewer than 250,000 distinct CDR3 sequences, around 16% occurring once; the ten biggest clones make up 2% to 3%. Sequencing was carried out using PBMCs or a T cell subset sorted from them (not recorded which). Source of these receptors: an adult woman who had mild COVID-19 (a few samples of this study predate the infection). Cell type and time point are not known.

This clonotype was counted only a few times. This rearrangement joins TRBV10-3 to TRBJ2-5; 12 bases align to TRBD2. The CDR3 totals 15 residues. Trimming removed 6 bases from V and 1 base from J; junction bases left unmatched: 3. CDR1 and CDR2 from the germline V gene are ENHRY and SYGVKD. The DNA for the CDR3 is TGTGCCATCAGACCGACTAGCGGGGGCCAAGAGACCCAGTACTTC. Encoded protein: CAIRPTSGGQETQYF.

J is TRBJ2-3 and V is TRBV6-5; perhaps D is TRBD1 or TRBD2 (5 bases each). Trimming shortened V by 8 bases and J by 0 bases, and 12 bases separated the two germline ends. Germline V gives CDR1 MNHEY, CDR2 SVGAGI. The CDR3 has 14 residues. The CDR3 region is CASEGRGSTDTQYF. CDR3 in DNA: TGTGCCAGCGAGGGGCGCGGGAGCACAGATACGCAGTATTTT.

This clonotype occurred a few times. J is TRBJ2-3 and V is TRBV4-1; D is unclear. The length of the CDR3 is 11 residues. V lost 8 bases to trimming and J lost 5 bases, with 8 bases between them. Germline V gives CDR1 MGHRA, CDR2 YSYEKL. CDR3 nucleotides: TGCGCCAGCGGTTGGGGAGATACGCAGTATTTT. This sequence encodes CASGWGDTQYF.

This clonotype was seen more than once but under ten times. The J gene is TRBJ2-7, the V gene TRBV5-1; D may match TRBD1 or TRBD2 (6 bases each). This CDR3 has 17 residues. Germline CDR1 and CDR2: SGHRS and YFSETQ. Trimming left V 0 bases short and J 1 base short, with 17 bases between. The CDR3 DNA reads TGCGCCAGCAGCTTGGCCCTACAGGGAGGAAGATCCTACGAGCAGTACTTC. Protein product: CASSLALQGGRSYEQYF. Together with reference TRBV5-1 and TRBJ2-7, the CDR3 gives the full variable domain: KAGVTQTPRYLIKTRGQQVTLSCSPISGHRSVSWYQQTPGQGLQFLFEYFSETQRNKGNFPGRFSGRQFSNSRSEMNVSTLELGDSALYLCASSLALQGGRSYEQYFGPGTRLTVT.

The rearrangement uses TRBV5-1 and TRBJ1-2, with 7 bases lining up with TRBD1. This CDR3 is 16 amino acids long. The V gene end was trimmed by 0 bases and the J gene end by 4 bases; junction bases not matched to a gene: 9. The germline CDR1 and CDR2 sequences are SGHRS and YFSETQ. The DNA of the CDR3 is TGCGCCAGCAGCTTGGACAGGGGCGGACTTAGCTATGGCTACACCTTC. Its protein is CASSLDRGGLSYGYTF.

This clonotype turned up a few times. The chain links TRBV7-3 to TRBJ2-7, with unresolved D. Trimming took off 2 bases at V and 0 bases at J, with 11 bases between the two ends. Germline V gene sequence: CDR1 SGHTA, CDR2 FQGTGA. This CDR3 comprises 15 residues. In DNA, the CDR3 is TGTGCCAGCAGCTTAGGAAGGCCCCCCTCCTACGAGCAGTACTTC. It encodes CASSLGRPPSYEQYF.

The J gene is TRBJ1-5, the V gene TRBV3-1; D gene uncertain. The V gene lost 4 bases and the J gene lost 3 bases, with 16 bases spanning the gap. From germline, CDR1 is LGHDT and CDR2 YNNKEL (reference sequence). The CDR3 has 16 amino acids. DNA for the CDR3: TGTGCCAGCAGCCGATCCCATTCCGGGATCAATCAGCCCCAGCATTTT. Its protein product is CASSRSHSGINQPQHF.

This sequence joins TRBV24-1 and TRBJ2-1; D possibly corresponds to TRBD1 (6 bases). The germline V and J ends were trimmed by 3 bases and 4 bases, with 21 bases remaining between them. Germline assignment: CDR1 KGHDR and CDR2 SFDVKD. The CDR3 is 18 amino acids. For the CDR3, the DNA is TGTGCCACCAGTGATGACCGTCGGGGACACCTTGTTTACAATGAGCAGTTCTTC. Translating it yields CATSDDRRGHLVYNEQFF.

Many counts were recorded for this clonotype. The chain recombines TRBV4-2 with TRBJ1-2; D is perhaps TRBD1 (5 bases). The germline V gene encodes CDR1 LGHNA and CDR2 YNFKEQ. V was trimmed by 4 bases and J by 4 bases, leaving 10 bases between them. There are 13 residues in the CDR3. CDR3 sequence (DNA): TGTGCCAGCAGCCCCCCGACAGCCTATGGCTACACCTTC. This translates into CASSPPTAYGYTF.

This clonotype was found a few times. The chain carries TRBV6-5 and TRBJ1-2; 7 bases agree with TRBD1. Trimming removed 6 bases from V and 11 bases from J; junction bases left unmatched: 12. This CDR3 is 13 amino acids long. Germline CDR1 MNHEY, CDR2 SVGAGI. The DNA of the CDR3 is TGTGCCAGCAGACCCCTCCGGGACAGCCCGTACACCTTC. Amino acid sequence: CASRPLRDSPYTF.

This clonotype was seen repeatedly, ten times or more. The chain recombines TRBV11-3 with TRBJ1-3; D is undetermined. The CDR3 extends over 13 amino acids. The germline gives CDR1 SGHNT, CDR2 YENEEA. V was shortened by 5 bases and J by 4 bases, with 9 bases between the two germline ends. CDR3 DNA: TGTGCCAGCAGCCCCAATTCCGGAAACACCATATATTTT. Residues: CASSPNSGNTIYF.

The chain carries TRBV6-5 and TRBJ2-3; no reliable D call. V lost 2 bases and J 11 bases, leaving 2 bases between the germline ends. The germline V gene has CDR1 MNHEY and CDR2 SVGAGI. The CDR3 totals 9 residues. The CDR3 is CASSYQQYF. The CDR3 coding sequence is TGTGCCAGCAGTTACCAGCAGTATTTT.

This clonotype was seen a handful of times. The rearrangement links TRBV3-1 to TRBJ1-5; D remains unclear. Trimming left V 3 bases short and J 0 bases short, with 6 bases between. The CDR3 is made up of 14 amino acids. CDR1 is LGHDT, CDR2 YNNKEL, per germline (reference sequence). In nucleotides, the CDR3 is TGTGCCAGCAGCCAGGGCAGTAGCAATCAGCCCCAGCATTTT. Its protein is CASSQGSSNQPQHF. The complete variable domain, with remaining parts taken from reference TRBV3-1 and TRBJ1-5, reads DTAVSQTPKYLVTQMGNDKSIKCEQNLGHDTMYWYKQDSKKFLKIMFSYNNKELIINETVPNRFSPKSPDKAHLNLHINSLELGDSAVYFCASSQGSSNQPQHFGDGTRLSIL.

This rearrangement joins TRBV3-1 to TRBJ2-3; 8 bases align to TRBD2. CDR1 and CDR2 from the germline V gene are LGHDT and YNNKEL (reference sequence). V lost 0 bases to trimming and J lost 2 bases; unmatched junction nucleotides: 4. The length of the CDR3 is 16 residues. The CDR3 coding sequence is TGTGCCAGCAGCCAAGATGTAGCGGGGTTCACAGATACGCAGTATTTT. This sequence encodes CASSQDVAGFTDTQYF.

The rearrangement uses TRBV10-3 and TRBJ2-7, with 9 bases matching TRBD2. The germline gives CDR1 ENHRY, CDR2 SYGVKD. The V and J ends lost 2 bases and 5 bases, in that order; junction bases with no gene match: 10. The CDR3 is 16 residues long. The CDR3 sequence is CAISEGPAGGSHEQYF. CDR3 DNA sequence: TGTGCCATCAGTGAGGGCCCCGCGGGAGGGTCCCACGAGCAGTACTTC.

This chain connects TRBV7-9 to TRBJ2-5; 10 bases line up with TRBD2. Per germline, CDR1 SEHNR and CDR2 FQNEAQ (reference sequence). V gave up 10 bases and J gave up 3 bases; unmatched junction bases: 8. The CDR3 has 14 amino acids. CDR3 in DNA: TGTGCCACTCAAAACGGACTAGCGGAAGAGACCCAGTACTTC. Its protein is CATQNGLAEETQYF. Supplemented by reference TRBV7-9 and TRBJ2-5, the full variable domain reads DTGVSQNPRHKITKRGQNVTFRCDPISEHNRLYWYRQTLGQGPEFLTYFQNEAQLEKSRLLSDRFSAERPKGSFSTLEIQRTEQGDSAMYLCATQNGLAEETQYFGPGTRLLVL.

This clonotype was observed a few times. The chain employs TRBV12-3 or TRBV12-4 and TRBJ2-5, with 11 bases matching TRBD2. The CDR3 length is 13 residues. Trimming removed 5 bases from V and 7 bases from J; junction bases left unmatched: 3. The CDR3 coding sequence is TGTGCCAGCAGTGGACTAGCGGGTTGGACCCAGTACTTC. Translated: CASSGLAGWTQYF.

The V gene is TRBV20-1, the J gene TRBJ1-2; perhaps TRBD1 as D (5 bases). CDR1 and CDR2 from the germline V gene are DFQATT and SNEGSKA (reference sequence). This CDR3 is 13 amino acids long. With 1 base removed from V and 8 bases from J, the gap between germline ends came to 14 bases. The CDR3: CSARGGVLEGYTF. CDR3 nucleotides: TGCAGTGCTAGAGGGGGGGTGCTAGAAGGCTACACCTTC.

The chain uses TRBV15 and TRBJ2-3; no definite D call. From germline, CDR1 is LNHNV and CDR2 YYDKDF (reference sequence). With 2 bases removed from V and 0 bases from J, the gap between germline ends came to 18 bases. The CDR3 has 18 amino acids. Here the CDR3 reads CATSRFASAPVSTDTQYF. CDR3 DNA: TGTGCCACCAGCAGATTTGCCTCGGCGCCAGTGAGCACAGATACGCAGTATTTT.

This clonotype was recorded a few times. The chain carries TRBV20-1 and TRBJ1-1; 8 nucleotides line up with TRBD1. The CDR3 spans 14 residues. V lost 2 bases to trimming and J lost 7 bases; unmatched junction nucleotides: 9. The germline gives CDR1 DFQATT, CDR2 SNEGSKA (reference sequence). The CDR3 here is CSARLRTGIVEAFF. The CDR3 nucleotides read TGCAGTGCTAGACTAAGGACAGGGATCGTTGAAGCTTTCTTT.

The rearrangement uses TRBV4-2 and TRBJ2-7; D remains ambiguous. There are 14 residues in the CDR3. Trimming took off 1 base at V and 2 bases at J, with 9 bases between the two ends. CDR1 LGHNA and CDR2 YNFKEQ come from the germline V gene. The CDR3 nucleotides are TGTGCCAGCAGCCAAGCGTCGAAGGCCTACGAGCAGTACTTC. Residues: CASSQASKAYEQYF.

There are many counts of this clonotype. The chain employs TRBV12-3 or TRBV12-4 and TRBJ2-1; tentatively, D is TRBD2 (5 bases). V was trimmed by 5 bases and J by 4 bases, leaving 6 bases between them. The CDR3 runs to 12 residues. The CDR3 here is CASSRTYNEQFF. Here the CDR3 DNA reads TGTGCCAGCAGTCGGACTTACAATGAGCAGTTCTTC.

CDR3 loop: CASSLVDTSHLAKNIQYF. The DNA for the CDR3 is TGTGCCAGCAGCTTAGTGGACACCTCCCATCTAGCCAAAAACATTCAGTACTTC. The chain is built from TRBV7-2 and TRBJ2-4; perhaps TRBD1 as D (5 bases). The CDR3 is 18 residues long. Germline V gene sequence: CDR1 SGHTA, CDR2 FQGNSA. Trimming shortened V by 1 base and J by 0 bases, and 16 bases separated the two germline ends. Supplemented by reference TRBV7-2 and TRBJ2-4, the full variable domain reads GAGVSQSPSNKVTEKGKDVELRCDPISGHTALYWYRQSLGQGLEFLIYFQGNSAPDKSGLPSDRFSAERTGGSVSTLTIQRTQQEDSAVYLCASSLVDTSHLAKNIQYFGAGTRLSVL.

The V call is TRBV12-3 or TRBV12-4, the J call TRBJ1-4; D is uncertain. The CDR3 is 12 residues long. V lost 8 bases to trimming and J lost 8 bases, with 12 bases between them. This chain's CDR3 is CASRGGWEKLFF. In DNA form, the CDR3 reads TGTGCCAGCCGGGGAGGCTGGGAAAAACTGTTTTTT.

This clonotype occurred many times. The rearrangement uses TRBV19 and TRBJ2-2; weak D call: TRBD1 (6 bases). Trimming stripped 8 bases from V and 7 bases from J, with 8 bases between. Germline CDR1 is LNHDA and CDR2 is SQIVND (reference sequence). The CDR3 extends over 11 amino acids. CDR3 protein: CASGQLGELFF. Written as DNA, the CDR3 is TGTGCCAGTGGACAGCTCGGGGAGCTGTTTTTT.